The 8 T cell receptor beta chains below were found in one sample sequenced in a study of beta chain features in type 1 diabetes listed by TCRdb under 2018. Library prep was done by the immunoSEQ multiplex PCR assay. The entire isolated RNA was reverse transcribed using the High Capacity cDNA Reverse Transcription Kit, and thus expressed TCRB transcripts were sequenced. Drawn from immuneACCESS, this table holds only the in-frame rearrangements with V and J called that TCRdb kept. Clones are partly lost; checked studies trace under half to an unresolved V gene and leave the rest unexplained. The sample contains fewer than 900,000 clones, around a sixth of them found a single time. 0.023% of the sample lies in the top ten. The specimen sequenced was naive CD4+ T cells from blood. This sample's cell subset or site label indicates: true naive CD4+ T cells. These receptors originate from a young woman in good health.

V gene TRBV7-6 combines with J gene TRBJ2-7, with 9 bases aligning to TRBD1. V lost 5 bases and J lost 3; bases outside the gene matches: 8. The CDR3 has 15 residues. The germline gives CDR1 SGHVS, CDR2 FNYEAQ. As DNA, the CDR3 is TGTGCCAGCAGCGACGTGAGGACAGGGGACTACGAGCAGTACTTC. Its translation: CASSDVRTGDYEQYF. The full variable domain, with the rest looked up from reference TRBV7-6 and TRBJ2-7, is GAGVSQSPRYKVTKRGQDVALRCDPISGHVSLYWYRQALGQGPEFLTYFNYEAQQDKSGLPNDRFSAERPEGSISTLTIQRTEQRDSAMYRCASSDVRTGDYEQYFGPGTRLTVT.

The chain combines TRBV5-1 with TRBJ2-1; D could derive from TRBD1 or TRBD2 (5 bases each). CDR1 SGHRS and CDR2 YFSETQ come from the germline V gene. This CDR3 contains 15 residues. The V end was cut by 2 bases, the J end by 6 bases, with 15 bases between. The CDR3 DNA follows: TGCGCCAGCAGCTTAGGAGTTGGGACCATCAATGAGCAGTTCTTC. Its translation is CASSLGVGTINEQFF.

The chain employs TRBV7-9 and TRBJ2-1; D gene ambiguous. The germline V and J ends were trimmed by 2 bases and 6 bases, with 14 bases remaining between them. Germline V lookup: CDR1 SEHNR, CDR2 FQNEAQ (reference sequence). CDR3 length: 15 amino acids. CDR3 DNA sequence: TGTGCCAGCAGCTTACAAGGTAGGGCCGGCAATGAGCAGTTCTTC. The encoded protein is CASSLQGRAGNEQFF. The full variable domain, rest sourced from reference TRBV7-9 and TRBJ2-1, is DTGVSQNPRHKITKRGQNVTFRCDPISEHNRLYWYRQTLGQGPEFLTYFQNEAQLEKSRLLSDRFSAERPKGSFSTLEIQRTEQGDSAMYLCASSLQGRAGNEQFFGPGTRLTVL.

The chain links TRBV29-1 to TRBJ1-2; 7 bases align to TRBD1. The CDR3 has 15 amino acids. Germline values: CDR1 SQVTM, CDR2 ANQGSEA. J gave up 8 bases and V 0 bases, and 12 bases lay outside the gene matches. The CDR3 bases are TGCAGCGTTGAAGACCGGGACAGACTCGGGGAGGGCTACACCTTC. This codes for CSVEDRDRLGEGYTF.

The chain recombines TRBV29-1 with TRBJ1-1; tentatively, D is TRBD1 (6 bases). Germline CDR1 and CDR2: SQVTM and ANQGSEA. The CDR3 consists of 14 residues. Deletions cut 0 bases from V and 5 bases from J, with 13 bases between. In nucleotides, the CDR3 is TGCAGCGTTGAAGATAGGACAGCTAGAACTGAAGCTTTCTTT. Translation: CSVEDRTARTEAFF. The whole variable domain, remainder taken from reference TRBV29-1 and TRBJ1-1, is SAVISQKPSRDICQRGTSLTIQCQVDSQVTMMFWYRQQPGQSLTLIATANQGSEATYESGFVIDKFPISRPNLTFSTLTVSNMSPEDSSIYLCSVEDRTARTEAFFGQGTRLTVV.

V is TRBV18 and J is TRBJ1-2; possibly TRBD1 for D (5 bases). The CDR3 spans 17 residues. The V gene lost 3 bases and the J gene lost 2 bases, with 19 bases spanning the gap. The germline V gene has CDR1 KGHSH and CDR2 LQKENI. The CDR3 nucleotides are TGTGCCAGCTCACCCACGAACAGGATCGAAAACAACTATGGCTACACCTTC. This encodes CASSPTNRIENNYGYTF.

This clone was recorded a few times. The V call is TRBV5-6, the J call TRBJ1-1, with a possible D match to TRBD1 (5 bases). The CDR3 is 15 amino acids. V lost 0 bases and J lost 0, with 9 bases in between. Germline CDR1 SGHDT, CDR2 YYEEEE. In nucleotides, the CDR3 is TGTGCCAGCAGCTTGGGTCGCAGGGTGAACACTGAAGCTTTCTTT. This sequence encodes CASSLGRRVNTEAFF.

The gene calls are TRBV7-3 and TRBJ2-1, with a weak D call TRBD2 (7 bases). Trimming pared 4 bases from V and 3 bases from J, leaving 16 bases between. The CDR3 consists of 16 residues. Germline V gives CDR1 SGHTA, CDR2 FQGTGA. The CDR3 spells CASSSKGGEFYNEQFF. The CDR3 DNA follows: TGTGCCAGCAGCTCAAAAGGGGGGGAATTCTACAATGAGCAGTTCTTC.